This paragraph covers one TCR beta chain sequence. Method: immunoSEQ multiplex PCR; TCRdb's copy keeps in-frame clones and lacks some. The top ten hold approximately 5.4% of the sample, which has tens of thousands of clones, about 90% seen once. This sample is part of a study of resident and recirculating memory T cells in vitiligo. In germline, CDR1 is MNHNY, CDR2 SVGAGI (reference sequence). V was pared by 5 bases and J by 2 bases, with 3 bases of the junction left unmatched. The CDR3 extends over 13 amino acids. The specimen sequenced was blood. The origin of this receptor is a male donor with vitiligo. The V call is TRBV6-6, the J call TRBJ2-7; 7 bases line up with TRBD1. The CDR3 bases are TGTGCCAGCAGTCCACAGGGGCCCTACGAGCAGTACTTC. Protein sequence: CASSPQGPYEQYF.